This T cell receptor beta chain was obtained from a study of blood T cell repertoires in COVID-19. Looking at the study overall: Nucleic acid was either cDNA or gDNA, and it came from T cells, B-cell-depleted T cells, or PBMCs.

Germline V gives CDR1 SGHRS, CDR2 YFSETQ. The CDR3 spans 17 residues. J lost 6 bases, V lost 1 base, and 10 bases had no gene match. Sequencing used immunoSEQ multiplex PCR; TCRdb keeps in-frame clones, though not all of them. The repertoire holds 85,000 to 100,000 clones, 85% to 90% seen once, with about 1.9% in the top ten. Patients in Seattle were enrolled during active infection, then followed longitudinally. Material for sequencing was peripheral blood. The rearrangement joins TRBV5-1 to TRBJ2-2; 9 bases are shared with TRBD1. This receptor was taken from a man aged 50-59 years with COVID-19, enrolled during active disease. CDR3 residues: CASSLSRWTGAAGELFF. The CDR3 nucleotides are TGCGCCAGCAGCTTGAGCCGCTGGACAGGGGCGGCCGGGGAGCTGTTTTTT.